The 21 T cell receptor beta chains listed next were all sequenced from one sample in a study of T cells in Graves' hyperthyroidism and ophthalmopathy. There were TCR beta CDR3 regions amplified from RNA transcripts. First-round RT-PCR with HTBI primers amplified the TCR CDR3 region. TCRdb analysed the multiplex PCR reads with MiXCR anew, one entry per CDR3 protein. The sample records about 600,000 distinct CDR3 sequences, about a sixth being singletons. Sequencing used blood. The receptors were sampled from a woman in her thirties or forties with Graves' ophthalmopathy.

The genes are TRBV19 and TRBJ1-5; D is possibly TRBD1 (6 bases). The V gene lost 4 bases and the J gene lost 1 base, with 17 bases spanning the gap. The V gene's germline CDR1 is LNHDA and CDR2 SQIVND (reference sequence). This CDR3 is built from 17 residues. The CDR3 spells CASSRQPTGISNQPQHF. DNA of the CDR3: TGTGCCAGTAGTAGACAACCAACAGGGATAAGCAATCAGCCCCAGCATTTT.

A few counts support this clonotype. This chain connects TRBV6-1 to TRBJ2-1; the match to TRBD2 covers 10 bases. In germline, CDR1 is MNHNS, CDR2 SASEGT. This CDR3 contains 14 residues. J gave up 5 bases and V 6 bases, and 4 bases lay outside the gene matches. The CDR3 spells CASRNSGGHNEQFF. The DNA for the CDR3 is TGTGCCAGCAGAAATAGCGGGGGGCACAATGAGCAGTTCTTC.

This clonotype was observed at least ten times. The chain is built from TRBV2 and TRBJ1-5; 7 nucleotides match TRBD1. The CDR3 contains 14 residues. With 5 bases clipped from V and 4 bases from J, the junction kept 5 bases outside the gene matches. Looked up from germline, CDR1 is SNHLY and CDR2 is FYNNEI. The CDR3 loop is CASSNYRGNQPQHF. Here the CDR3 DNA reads TGTGCCAGCAGTAACTACAGGGGTAATCAGCCCCAGCATTTT.

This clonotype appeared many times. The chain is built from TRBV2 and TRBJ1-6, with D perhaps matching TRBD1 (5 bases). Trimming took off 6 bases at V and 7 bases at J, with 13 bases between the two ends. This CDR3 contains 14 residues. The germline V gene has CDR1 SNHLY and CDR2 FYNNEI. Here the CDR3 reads CASRSRAPNSPLHF. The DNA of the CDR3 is TGTGCCAGCAGGAGCAGGGCCCCGAATTCACCCCTCCACTTT.

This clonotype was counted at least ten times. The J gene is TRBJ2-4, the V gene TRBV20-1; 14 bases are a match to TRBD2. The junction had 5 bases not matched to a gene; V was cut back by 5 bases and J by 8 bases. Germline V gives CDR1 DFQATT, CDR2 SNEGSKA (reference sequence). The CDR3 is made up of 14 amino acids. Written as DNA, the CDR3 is TGCAGTGCTTCGGGACTAGCGGGAGAGGACATTCAGTACTTC. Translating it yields CSASGLAGEDIQYF.

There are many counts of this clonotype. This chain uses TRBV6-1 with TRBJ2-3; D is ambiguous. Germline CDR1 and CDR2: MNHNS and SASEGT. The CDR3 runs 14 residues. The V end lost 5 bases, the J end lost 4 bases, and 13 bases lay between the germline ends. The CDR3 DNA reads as TGTGCCAGCAGTTATCTACGCCACGCAGATACGCAGTATTTT. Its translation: CASSYLRHADTQYF.

The CDR3 is CASISRDGNSPLHF. The CDR3 DNA sequence: TGTGCCAGCATCAGCCGGGATGGAAATTCACCCCTCCACTTT. V usage is TRBV12-3 or TRBV12-4 and J usage is TRBJ1-6; unclear D gene. The CDR3 length is 14 residues. V lost 7 bases to trimming and J lost 7 bases, with 14 bases between them.

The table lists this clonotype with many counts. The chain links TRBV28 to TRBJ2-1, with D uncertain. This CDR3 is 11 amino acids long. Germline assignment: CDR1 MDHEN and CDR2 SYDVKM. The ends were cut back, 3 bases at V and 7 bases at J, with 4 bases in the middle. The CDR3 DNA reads TGTGCCAGCAGTTTCCAGAATGAGCAGTTCTTC. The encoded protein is CASSFQNEQFF.

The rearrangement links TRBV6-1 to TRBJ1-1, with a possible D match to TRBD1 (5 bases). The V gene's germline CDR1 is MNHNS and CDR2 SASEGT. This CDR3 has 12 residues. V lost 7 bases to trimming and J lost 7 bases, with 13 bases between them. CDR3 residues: CASTLDTIEAFF. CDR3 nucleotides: TGTGCCAGCACCTTGGACACGATTGAAGCTTTCTTT.

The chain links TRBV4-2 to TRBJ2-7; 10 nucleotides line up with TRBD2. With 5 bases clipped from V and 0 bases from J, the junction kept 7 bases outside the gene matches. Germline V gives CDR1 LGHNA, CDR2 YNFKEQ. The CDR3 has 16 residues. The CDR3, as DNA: TGTGCCAGCAGCGCTTATCTAGCGGGGGCCTCCTACGAGCAGTACTTC. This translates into CASSAYLAGASYEQYF.

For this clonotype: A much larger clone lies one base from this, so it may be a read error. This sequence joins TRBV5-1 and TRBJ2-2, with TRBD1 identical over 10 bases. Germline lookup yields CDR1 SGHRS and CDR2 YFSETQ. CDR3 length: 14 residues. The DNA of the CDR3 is TGCGTCAGCAGCCCCGGACAGGGGGCCGGGGAGCTGTTTTTT. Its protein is CVSSPGQGAGELFF.

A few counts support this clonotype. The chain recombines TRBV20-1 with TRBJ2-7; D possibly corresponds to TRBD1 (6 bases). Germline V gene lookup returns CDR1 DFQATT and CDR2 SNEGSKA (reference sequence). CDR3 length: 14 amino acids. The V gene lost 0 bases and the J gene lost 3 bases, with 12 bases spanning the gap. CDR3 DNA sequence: TGCAGTGCTAGAGATCGGGACACCGTCTACGAGCAGTACTTC. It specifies CSARDRDTVYEQYF.

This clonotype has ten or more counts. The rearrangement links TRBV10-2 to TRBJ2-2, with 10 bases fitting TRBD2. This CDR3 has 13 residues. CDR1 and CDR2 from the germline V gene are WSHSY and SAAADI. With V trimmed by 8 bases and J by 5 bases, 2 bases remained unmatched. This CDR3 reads CASQAGGTGELFF. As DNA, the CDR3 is TGCGCCAGCCAAGCGGGAGGGACCGGGGAGCTGTTTTTT.

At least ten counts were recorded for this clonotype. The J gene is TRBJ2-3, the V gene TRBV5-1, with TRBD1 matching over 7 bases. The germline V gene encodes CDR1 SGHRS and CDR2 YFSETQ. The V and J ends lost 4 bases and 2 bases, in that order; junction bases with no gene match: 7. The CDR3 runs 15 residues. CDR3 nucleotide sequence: TGCGCCAGCAGCCTCCGGGACAGCAACACAGATACGCAGTATTTT. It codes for CASSLRDSNTDTQYF.

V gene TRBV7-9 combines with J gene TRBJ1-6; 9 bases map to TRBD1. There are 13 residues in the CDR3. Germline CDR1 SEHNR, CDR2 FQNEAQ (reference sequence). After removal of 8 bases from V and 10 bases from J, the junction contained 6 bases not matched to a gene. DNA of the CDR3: TGTGCCAGCCGAAGACAGGGGGAATCACCCCTCCACTTT. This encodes CASRRQGESPLHF.

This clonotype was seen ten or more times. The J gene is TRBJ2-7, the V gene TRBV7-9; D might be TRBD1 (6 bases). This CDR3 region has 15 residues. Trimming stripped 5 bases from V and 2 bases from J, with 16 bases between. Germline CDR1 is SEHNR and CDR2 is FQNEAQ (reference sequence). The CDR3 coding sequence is TGTGCCAGCAGCCGTGGGGGCGGAGAAGCCTACGAGCAGTACTTC. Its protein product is CASSRGGGEAYEQYF.

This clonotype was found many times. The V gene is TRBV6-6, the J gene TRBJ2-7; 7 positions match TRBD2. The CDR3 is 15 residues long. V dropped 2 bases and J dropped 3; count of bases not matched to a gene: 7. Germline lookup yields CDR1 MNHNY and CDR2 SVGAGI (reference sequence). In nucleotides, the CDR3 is TGTGCCAGCAGTTACGACGGCGGGGGAGACTACGAGCAGTACTTC. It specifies CASSYDGGGDYEQYF.

The CDR3 loop reads CASSLGSQSNQPQHF. Here the CDR3 DNA reads TGTGCCAGCAGCTTAGGGAGTCAGAGCAATCAGCCCCAGCATTTT. The rearrangement uses TRBV7-2 and TRBJ1-5, with D uncertain. The CDR3 is made up of 15 amino acids. Germline V gives CDR1 SGHTA, CDR2 FQGNSA. Trimming left V 1 base short and J 1 base short, with 8 bases between.

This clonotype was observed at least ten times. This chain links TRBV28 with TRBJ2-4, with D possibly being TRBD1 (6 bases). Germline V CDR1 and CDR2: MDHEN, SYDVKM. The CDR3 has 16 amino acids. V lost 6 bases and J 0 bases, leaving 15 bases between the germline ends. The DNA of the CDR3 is TGTGCCAGCAGCCTAGGGACAAACCTAGCCAAAAACATTCAGTACTTC. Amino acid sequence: CASSLGTNLAKNIQYF.

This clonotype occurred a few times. DNA of the CDR3: TGCGCCAGCAGCTTGGACGGATACACAGGAAACACCATATATTTT. Its translation: CASSLDGYTGNTIYF. The rearrangement uses TRBV5-1 and TRBJ1-3, with unresolved D. The CDR3 consists of 15 residues. V shed 0 bases and J shed 4 bases, with 11 bases lying between them. Per the germline V gene, CDR1 is SGHRS and CDR2 is YFSETQ.

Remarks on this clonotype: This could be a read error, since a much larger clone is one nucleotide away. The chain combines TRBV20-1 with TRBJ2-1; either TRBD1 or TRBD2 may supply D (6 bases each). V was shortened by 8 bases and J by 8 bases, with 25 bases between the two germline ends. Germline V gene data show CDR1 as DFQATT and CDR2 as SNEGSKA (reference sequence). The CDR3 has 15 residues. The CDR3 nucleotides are TGCAGTTCTAAAGGTCCTAGAGGGGGGTTGGATGAGCAGTTCTTC. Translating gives CSSKGPRGGLDEQFF.